The 20 T cell receptor beta chains below were found in one sample sequenced in a study of T-cell reconstitution after alpha-beta-depleted transplantation in children. Unique molecular identifiers were used in preparing the TCRbeta library. TCRdb itself ran the PCR reads through MiXCR, one entry per CDR3 protein. The sample lists around 440,000 distinct CDR3 sequences; 15% to 20% were seen once. The sample consisted of PBMCs, mostly from graft donor cells, taken 360 days after TCRalphabeta/CD19-depleted stem cell transplant. The receptors shown here come from a boy under two years old who had a stem cell transplant for Wiskott-Aldrich syndrome, so the T cells may come from the graft donor.

This sequence joins TRBV14 and TRBJ2-5; possible D gene TRBD2, 6 bases. Germline values: CDR1 SGHDN, CDR2 FVKESK. The CDR3 contains 15 residues. V lost 4 bases and J lost 5, with 17 bases in between. CDR3: CASSPMAGLGETQYF. The DNA for the CDR3 is TGTGCCAGCAGCCCGATGGCGGGACTCGGGGAGACCCAGTACTTC.

The rearrangement joins TRBV18 to TRBJ2-7, with TRBD1 identical over 8 bases. The V gene end was trimmed by 0 bases and the J gene end by 5 bases; junction bases not matched to a gene: 9. Looked up from germline, CDR1 is KGHSH and CDR2 is LQKENI. The CDR3 is 16 residues long. CDR3 protein: CASSPPSRTGTHEQYF. Here the CDR3 DNA reads TGTGCCAGCTCACCACCCTCTAGGACAGGGACACACGAGCAGTACTTC.

This clonotype was seen only a few times. The CDR3 sequence: CASSLLATRETQYF. CDR3 nucleotides: TGTGCCAGCAGTTTACTGGCGACCAGGGAGACCCAGTACTTC. The chain employs TRBV12-3 or TRBV12-4 and TRBJ2-5; D remains unclear. This CDR3 region has 14 residues. Trimming shortened V by 2 bases and J by 5 bases, and 12 bases separated the two germline ends.

This clonotype has a count of ten or more. J is TRBJ2-7 and V is TRBV19, with 9 bases lining up with TRBD2. V shed 9 bases, J shed 0 bases, and the junction held 6 bases outside the gene matches. Germline V gives CDR1 LNHDA, CDR2 SQIVND (reference sequence). The CDR3 spans 14 residues. DNA of the CDR3: TGTGCCAGCGCTACTAGCGGGCTCTCCTACGAGCAGTACTTC. Its translation is CASATSGLSYEQYF.

The rearrangement uses TRBV24-1 and TRBJ2-7; TRBD1 is a possible D gene (5 bases). In germline, CDR1 is KGHDR, CDR2 SFDVKD. Trimming took 2 bases from V and 6 from J, leaving 10 bases between them. There are 13 residues in the CDR3. The CDR3 nucleotides are TGTGCCACCAGTGATTCCCAGGGTGGCGAGCAGTACTTC. This translates into CATSDSQGGEQYF.

The rearrangement joins TRBV18 to TRBJ2-2; 8 bases fit TRBD1. CDR1 is KGHSH, CDR2 LQKENI, per germline. V was pared by 1 base and J by 1 base, with 2 bases of the junction left unmatched. The length of the CDR3 is 16 residues. This CDR3 is CASSPRTGWNTGELFF. CDR3 DNA: TGTGCCAGCTCACCACGGACAGGGTGGAACACCGGGGAGCTGTTTTTT.

This clonotype was counted many times. The chain couples TRBV20-1 to TRBJ2-5, with D hard to call. The CDR3 runs to 13 residues. Germline-derived CDR1 and CDR2 are DFQATT and SNEGSKA (reference sequence). V was cut by 0 bases and J by 0 bases, with 5 bases left in between. This chain's CDR3 is CSARDEDQETQYF. As DNA, the CDR3 is TGCAGTGCTAGAGATGAGGACCAAGAGACCCAGTACTTC.

The chain combines TRBV11-2 with TRBJ2-7; 12 nucleotides match TRBD2. V shed 5 bases, J shed 4 bases, and the junction held 15 bases outside the gene matches. Germline V CDR1 and CDR2: SGHAT, FQNNGV. The CDR3 is made up of 18 amino acids. CDR3 sequence (DNA): TGTGCCAGCAGCCTGATGATCGGACTAGCGGGGATTGCGTACGAGCAGTACTTC. Translating it yields CASSLMIGLAGIAYEQYF.

Concerning this clonotype: A junction end diverges from the germline sequence, so it may reflect a read error. The J gene is TRBJ2-2, the V gene TRBV12-3 or TRBV12-4, with a weak D call TRBD1 (5 bases). The CDR3 covers 19 residues. The CDR3 is CTSSFSFPSRPGRTGELFF. The CDR3 region has the DNA TGTACCAGCAGTTTTTCATTTCCGTCCCGGCCAGGGCGTACCGGGGAGCTGTTTTTT.

The chain employs TRBV6-5 and TRBJ1-2, with D possibly TRBD1 on 6 matching bases. In germline, CDR1 is MNHEY, CDR2 SVGAGI. Trimming shortened V by 0 bases and J by 1 base, and 9 bases separated the two germline ends. The CDR3 length is 15 residues. The CDR3 is CASSYSAGVNYGYTF. CDR3 nucleotide sequence: TGTGCCAGCAGTTACTCGGCAGGGGTTAACTATGGCTACACCTTC.

This clonotype was seen repeatedly, ten times or more. The chain employs TRBV20-1 and TRBJ1-6; D is uncertain. CDR3 length: 14 residues. Germline CDR1 reads DFQATT; CDR2 reads SNEGSKA (reference sequence). The V gene lost 2 bases and the J gene lost 8 bases, with 13 bases spanning the gap. CDR3 nucleotides: TGCAGTGCTAGATTTGGCCCGGCGGATTCACCCCTCCACTTT. It specifies CSARFGPADSPLHF.

The chain uses TRBV24-1 and TRBJ2-1, with 7 bases fitting TRBD1. Trimming took 4 bases from V and 1 from J; bases not matched to a gene: 6. The CDR3 covers 16 residues. From germline, CDR1 is KGHDR and CDR2 SFDVKD. CDR3 DNA sequence: TGTGCCACCAGTGACCGGGGCAGGGGGTCCTACAATGAGCAGTTCTTC. Protein: CATSDRGRGSYNEQFF.

V and J are TRBV24-1 and TRBJ2-3; 7 bases align to TRBD2. The germline gives CDR1 KGHDR, CDR2 SFDVKD. CDR3 size: 15 residues. V was clipped by 6 bases and J by 0 bases; unmatched bases: 5. CDR3 sequence (DNA): TGTGCCACCAGTTTACATAGCGGGAGCACAGATACGCAGTATTTT. It translates to CATSLHSGSTDTQYF.

This clonotype was recorded many times. The CDR3 sequence is CSARVLAGGPRSSYNEQFF. CDR3 nucleotide sequence: TGCAGTGCTAGAGTTCTAGCGGGAGGGCCGAGAAGCTCCTACAATGAGCAGTTCTTC. V is TRBV20-1 and J is TRBJ2-1, with TRBD2 matching over 12 bases. The CDR3 is 19 amino acids. Trimming cost V 1 base and J 0 bases; bases outside gene matches: 10. Germline values: CDR1 DFQATT, CDR2 SNEGSKA (reference sequence).

V and J are TRBV5-1 and TRBJ1-1; no firm D call. The CDR3 sequence is 14 residues long. The V and J ends lost 5 bases and 2 bases respectively, with 13 bases between them. CDR1 is SGHRS and CDR2 is YFSETQ in the germline V gene. The CDR3 coding sequence is TGCGCCAGCAGTTTCGGTGGCTTCAACACTGAAGCTTTCTTT. This encodes CASSFGGFNTEAFF.

The V and J genes are TRBV29-1 and TRBJ2-1, with 15 bases lining up with TRBD2. CDR1 and CDR2 from the germline V gene are SQVTM and ANQGSEA. V lost 6 bases to trimming and J lost 9 bases; unmatched junction nucleotides: 12. The CDR3 is made up of 16 amino acids. The chain's CDR3 is CSVLFGLAGGSGEQFF. The DNA of the CDR3 is TGCAGCGTCTTATTCGGACTAGCGGGAGGGTCGGGTGAGCAGTTCTTC.

This clonotype was observed a handful of times. J is TRBJ2-1 and V is TRBV21-1; the DNA was not used to check the table's D call, TRBD1. TRBV21-1 corresponds to a pseudogene. This CDR3 contains 15 residues. The chain's CDR3 is CASSKPGPTGDEQFF. In DNA, the CDR3 is TGTGCCAGCAGCAAACCGGGTCCCACCGGGGATGAGCAGTTCTTC.

This clonotype was observed many times. The chain carries TRBV10-3 and TRBJ2-1; TRBD1 agrees at 9 bases. V was pared by 6 bases and J by 5 bases, with 5 bases of the junction left unmatched. CDR1 ENHRY and CDR2 SYGVKD come from the germline V gene. The CDR3 is 14 residues long. CDR3 residues: CAIRGQGQDNEQFF. DNA for the CDR3: TGTGCCATCAGGGGACAGGGACAGGACAATGAGCAGTTCTTC.

This clonotype was observed a handful of times. The rearrangement joins TRBV20-1 to TRBJ1-1; D is undetermined. The CDR3 loop spans 16 amino acids. In germline, CDR1 is DFQATT, CDR2 SNEGSKA (reference sequence). The V gene lost 0 bases and the J gene lost 5 bases, with 19 bases spanning the gap. The CDR3 here is CSARDPWTGVSTEAFF. The CDR3, as DNA: TGCAGTGCTAGAGATCCTTGGACGGGAGTATCAACTGAAGCTTTCTTT.

V is TRBV9 and J is TRBJ2-1; unclear D gene. CDR3 length: 15 amino acids. V was pared by 0 bases and J by 6 bases, with 13 bases between. Germline CDR1 reads SGDLS; CDR2 reads YYNGEE. The CDR3 protein is CASSVVTAPFNEQFF. The CDR3 nucleotides are TGTGCCAGCAGCGTAGTTACTGCTCCATTCAATGAGCAGTTCTTC.